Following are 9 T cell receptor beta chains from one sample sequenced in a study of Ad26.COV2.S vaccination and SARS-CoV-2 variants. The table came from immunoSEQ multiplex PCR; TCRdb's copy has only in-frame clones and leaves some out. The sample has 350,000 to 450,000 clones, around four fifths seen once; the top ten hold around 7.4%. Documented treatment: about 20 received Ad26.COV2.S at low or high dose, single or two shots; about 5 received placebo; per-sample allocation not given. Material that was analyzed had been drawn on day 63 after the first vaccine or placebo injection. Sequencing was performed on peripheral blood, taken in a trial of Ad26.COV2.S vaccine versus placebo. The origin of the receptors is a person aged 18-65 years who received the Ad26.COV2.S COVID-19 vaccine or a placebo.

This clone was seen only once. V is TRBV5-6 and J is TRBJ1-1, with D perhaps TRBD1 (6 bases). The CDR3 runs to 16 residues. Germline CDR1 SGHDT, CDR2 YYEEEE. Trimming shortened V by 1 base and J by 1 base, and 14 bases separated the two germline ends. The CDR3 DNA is TGTGCCAGCAGCTTGCTGATAGGGGGAGGGAACACTGAAGCTTTCTTT. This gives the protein CASSLLIGGGNTEAFF.

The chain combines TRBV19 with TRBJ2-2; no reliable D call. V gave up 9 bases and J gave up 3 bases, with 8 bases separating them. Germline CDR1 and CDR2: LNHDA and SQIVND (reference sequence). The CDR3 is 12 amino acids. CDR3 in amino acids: CASREYTGELFF. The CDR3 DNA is TGTGCCAGCAGAGAATACACCGGGGAGCTGTTTTTT.

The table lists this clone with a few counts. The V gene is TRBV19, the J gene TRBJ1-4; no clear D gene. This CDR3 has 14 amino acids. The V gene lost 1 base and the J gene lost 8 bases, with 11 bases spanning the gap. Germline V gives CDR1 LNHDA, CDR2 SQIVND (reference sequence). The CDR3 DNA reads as TGTGCCAGTAGTATAGGTGCAGCTCCCGAAAAACTGTTTTTT. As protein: CASSIGAAPEKLFF.

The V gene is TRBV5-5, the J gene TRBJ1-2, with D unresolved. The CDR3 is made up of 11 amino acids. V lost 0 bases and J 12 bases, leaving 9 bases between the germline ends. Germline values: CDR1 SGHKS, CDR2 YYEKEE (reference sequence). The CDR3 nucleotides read TGTGCCAGCAGCTTGGTTTCCCTCCACACCTTC. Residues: CASSLVSLHTF.

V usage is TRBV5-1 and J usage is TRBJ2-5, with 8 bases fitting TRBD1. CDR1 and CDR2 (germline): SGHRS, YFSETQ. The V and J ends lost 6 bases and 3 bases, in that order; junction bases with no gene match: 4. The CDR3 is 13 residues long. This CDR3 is CASNPTGEETQYF. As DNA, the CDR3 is TGCGCCAGCAATCCGACAGGGGAAGAGACCCAGTACTTC.

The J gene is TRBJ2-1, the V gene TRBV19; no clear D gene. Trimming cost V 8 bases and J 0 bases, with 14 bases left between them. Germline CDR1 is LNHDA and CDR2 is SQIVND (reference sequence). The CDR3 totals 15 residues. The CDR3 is CASRNGASSYNEQFF. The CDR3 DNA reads TGTGCCAGTCGAAACGGCGCCAGCTCCTACAATGAGCAGTTCTTC.

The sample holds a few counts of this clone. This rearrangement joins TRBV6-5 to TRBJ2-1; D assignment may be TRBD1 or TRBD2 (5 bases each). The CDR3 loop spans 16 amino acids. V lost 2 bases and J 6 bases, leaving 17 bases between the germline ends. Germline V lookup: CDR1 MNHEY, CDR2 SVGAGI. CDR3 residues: CASSYPGQGEGNEQFF. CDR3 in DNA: TGTGCCAGCAGTTACCCTGGCCAGGGTGAGGGCAATGAGCAGTTCTTC.

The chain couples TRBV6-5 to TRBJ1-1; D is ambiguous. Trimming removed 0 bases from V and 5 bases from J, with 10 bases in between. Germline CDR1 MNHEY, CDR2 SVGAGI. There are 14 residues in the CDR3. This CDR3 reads CASSYSEGRTEAFF. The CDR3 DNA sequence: TGTGCCAGCAGTTACTCGGAGGGTAGAACTGAAGCTTTCTTT.

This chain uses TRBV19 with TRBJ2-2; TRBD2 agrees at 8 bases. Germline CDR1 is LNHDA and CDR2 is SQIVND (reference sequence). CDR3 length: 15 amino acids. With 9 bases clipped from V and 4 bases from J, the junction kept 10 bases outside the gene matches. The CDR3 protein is CASTRTSRVTGELFF. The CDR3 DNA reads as TGTGCCAGCACCCGGACTAGCAGGGTCACCGGGGAGCTGTTTTTT.